Listed below are T cell receptor beta chains from one sample, sequenced in a study of blood T cell repertoires in COVID-19. The repertoire was sequenced with immunoSEQ multiplex PCR; TCRdb's copy has only in-frame clones and lacks some. The sample carries some 170,000 clones, 82% recorded once. Material for sequencing was peripheral blood. The receptors were sampled from a woman aged 70-85 years with acute or convalescent COVID-19. Both conserved end residues are part of each CDR3. A D gene is named only where the DNA matches it firmly. A row's size may be missing; if present it is once, few, many or a size class.

TRBV19,TRBD1,-,TRBJ2-3,CASREGTGRTDTQYF,TGTGCCAGTAGGGAGGGGACAGGGAGGACAGATACGCAGTATTTT
TRBV6-5,-,few,TRBJ2-5,CASSLGARQETQYF,TGTGCCAGCAGCTTGGGGGCGAGGCAAGAGACCCAGTACTTC
TRBV10-3,TRBD1,-,TRBJ1-2,CAIRVDRGYDYGYTF,TGTGCCATCAGAGTGGACAGGGGTTATGACTATGGCTACACCTTC
TRBV2,TRBD1,few,TRBJ1-2,CANSPKTDRADGYTF,TGTGCCAACTCCCCCAAGACCGACAGGGCTGATGGCTACACCTTC
TRBV5-6,-,-,TRBJ2-7,CASSSEAHEQYF,TGTGCCAGCAGCTCCGAGGCGCACGAGCAGTACTTC
TRBV5-1,TRBD1,-,TRBJ1-2,CASSFAGGYGYTF,TGCGCCAGCAGCTTCGCAGGGGGCTATGGCTACACCTTC
TRBV29-1,-,-,TRBJ1-2,CSVEGSPGHGYTF,TGCAGCGTAGAAGGGTCCCCTGGCCATGGCTACACCTTC
TRBV27,TRBD1,-,TRBJ2-2,CASSSQGALTGELFF,TGTGCCAGCAGTTCACAGGGGGCTCTAACCGGGGAGCTGTTTTTT
TRBV7-2,-,-,TRBJ2-3,CASSLSGGQGTDTQYF,TGTGCCAGCAGCTTATCTGGGGGACAAGGCACAGATACGCAGTATTTT
TRBV6-1,-,-,TRBJ2-1,CASSTQGYNEQFF,TGTGCCAGCAGTACTCAGGGCTACAATGAGCAGTTCTTC
TRBV28,-,-,TRBJ2-5,CATSFMGGQETQYF,TGTGCCACCTCCTTTATGGGGGGCCAAGAGACCCAGTACTTC
TRBV3-1/TRBV3-2,TRBD1,-,TRBJ1-4,CARSGTGGAENEKLFF,TGTGCCAGATCCGGGACAGGGGGCGCGGAAAATGAAAAACTGTTTTTT
TRBV28,-,-,TRBJ1-6,CASGMTVNSPLHF,TGTGCCAGCGGGATGACAGTTAATTCACCCCTCCACTTT
TRBV4-1,TRBD2,-,TRBJ2-1,CASSRVAGVYNEQFF,TGCGCCAGTTCTCGTGTAGCGGGAGTCTACAATGAGCAGTTCTTC
TRBV18,TRBD2,-,TRBJ2-1,CASSPGTSGMAVYNEQFF,TGTGCCAGCTCACCCGGGACTAGCGGGATGGCCGTCTACAATGAGCAGTTCTTC
TRBV28,-,-,TRBJ2-7,CASILFGVFYEQYF,TGTGCCAGCATTCTTTTTGGAGTATTCTACGAGCAGTACTTC
TRBV4-1,-,few,TRBJ1-6,CASSQGSSYNSPLHF,TGCGCCAGCAGCCAAGGGAGCTCCTATAATTCACCCCTCCACTTT
TRBV12-3/TRBV12-4,-,-,TRBJ2-5,CASSLRGETQYF,TGTGCCAGCAGTTTACGAGGAGAGACCCAGTACTTC
TRBV19,-,-,TRBJ1-5,CASWSDTHQPQHF,TGTGCCAGCTGGAGCGATACCCACCAGCCCCAGCATTTT
TRBV9,TRBD1,-,TRBJ2-2,CASSIVGQGAIGELFF,TGTGCCAGCAGCATAGTCGGACAGGGGGCGATCGGGGAGCTGTTTTTT
TRBV10-3,-,-,TRBJ1-1,CASAGTEAFF,TGTGCCTCCGCGGGCACTGAAGCTTTCTTT
TRBV19,TRBD1,-,TRBJ1-2,CASSTGQGYGYTF,TGTGCCAGTAGTACAGGACAGGGGTATGGCTACACCTTC
TRBV9,-,-,TRBJ1-4,CASTPGGQPNEKLFF,TGTGCCAGCACGCCCGGCGGGCAGCCTAATGAAAAACTGTTTTTT
TRBV28,-,-,TRBJ1-5,CASKGAIQPQHF,TGTGCCAGCAAAGGGGCGATTCAGCCCCAGCATTTT
TRBV7-3,-,-,TRBJ2-2,CASRLGQGGHGELFF,TGTGCCAGCAGGTTGGGCCAGGGAGGTCACGGGGAGCTGTTTTTT
TRBV5-1,-,-,TRBJ1-1,CASSFTGGMNTEAFF,TGCGCCAGCAGCTTTACCGGGGGGATGAACACTGAAGCTTTCTTT
TRBV3-1/TRBV3-2,TRBD2,-,TRBJ2-3,CASSQLGFIGGRAEDTQYF,TGTGCCAGCAGCCAATTAGGTTTTATCGGCGGGAGGGCCGAAGATACGCAGTATTTT
TRBV14,TRBD2,once,TRBJ2-2,CASSPRTSGETGELFF,TGTGCCAGCAGCCCTCGGACTAGCGGGGAAACCGGGGAGCTGTTTTTT
TRBV28,TRBD1,-,TRBJ1-3,CASSSSLRGNTIYF,TGTGCCAGCAGTTCCTCCCTCAGGGGGAACACCATATATTTT
TRBV4-2,TRBD1,-,TRBJ1-5,CASSQEGTGAQPQHF,TGTGCCAGCAGCCAAGAGGGGACAGGGGCACAGCCCCAGCATTTT
TRBV29-1,-,-,TRBJ2-4,CSVESGVRDIQYF,TGCAGCGTTGAATCGGGGGTACGAGACATTCAGTACTTC
TRBV18,-,many,TRBJ2-7,CASSSSYSFNYEQYF,TGTGCCAGCTCATCCTCGTACAGCTTTAACTACGAGCAGTACTTC
TRBV7-9,-,-,TRBJ2-5,CASSLAGGWETQYF,TGTGCCAGCAGCTTAGCGGGGGGATGGGAGACCCAGTACTTC
TRBV4-1,TRBD1,few,TRBJ1-6,CASSQETLRQGFSYNSPLHF,TGCGCCAGCAGCCAAGAAACCCTAAGACAGGGTTTCTCCTATAATTCACCCCTCCACTTT
TRBV15,TRBD1,-,TRBJ2-7,CATSRERDRSFYEQYF,TGTGCCACCAGCAGAGAGCGGGACAGGTCATTTTACGAGCAGTACTTC
TRBV28,-,few,TRBJ1-1,CASKLNQGFPEAFF,TGTGCCAGCAAACTGAACCAGGGATTCCCTGAAGCTTTCTTT
TRBV7-2,-,-,TRBJ1-2,CASSTSAGNYGYTF,TGTGCCAGCAGCACCTCGGCGGGAAACTATGGCTACACCTTC
TRBV27,-,-,TRBJ1-4,CASSPEWGSGEKLFF,TGTGCCAGCAGTCCCGAGTGGGGCTCGGGTGAAAAACTGTTTTTT
TRBV6-5,TRBD1,few,TRBJ2-1,CASRGTGDYNEQFF,TGTGCCAGCAGGGGAACAGGGGACTACAATGAGCAGTTCTTC
TRBV19,-,-,TRBJ1-2,CASSIRGSYGYTF,TGTGCCAGTAGTATACGAGGGTCCTATGGCTACACCTTC
TRBV10-3,-,-,TRBJ1-2,CAISTDSNYGYTF,TGTGCCATCAGTACCGACTCTAACTATGGCTACACCTTC
TRBV7-9,TRBD1,-,TRBJ2-2,CASSLGTGGPGELFF,TGTGCCAGCAGCTTGGGAACAGGGGGCCCCGGGGAGCTGTTTTTT
TRBV3-1/TRBV3-2,-,-,TRBJ1-2,CASSQDGGVGYTF,TGTGCCAGCAGCCAAGATGGAGGGGTCGGCTACACCTTC
TRBV6-2/TRBV6-3,-,-,TRBJ2-7,CASSYSRASTYEQYF,TGTGCCAGCAGTTACTCCAGGGCCTCAACCTACGAGCAGTACTTC
TRBV7-9,TRBD1,-,TRBJ1-1,CASSLQRTGGLLDTEAFF,TGTGCCAGCAGCTTACAAAGGACAGGGGGCTTGTTGGACACTGAAGCTTTCTTT
TRBV23-1,TRBD1,-,TRBJ2-7,CASSQPGTETYEQYF,TGCGCCAGCAGTCAACCCGGGACAGAAACCTACGAGCAGTACTTC
TRBV28,TRBD2,-,TRBJ2-7,CASSLFSGGFSYEQYF,TGTGCCAGCAGTTTGTTCTCGGGGGGTTTCTCCTACGAGCAGTACTTC
TRBV6-5,-,-,TRBJ1-1,CASSYGQGKRNTEAFF,TGTGCCAGCAGTTACGGGCAGGGGAAGAGGAACACTGAAGCTTTCTTT
TRBV19,-,-,TRBJ2-2,CASKRDTGELFF,TGTGCCAGTAAGCGGGACACCGGGGAGCTGTTTTTT
TRBV19,-,-,TRBJ1-1,CASSALGRNTEAFF,TGTGCCAGTAGTGCCCTAGGAAGAAACACTGAAGCTTTCTTT
TRBV29-1,TRBD1,-,TRBJ1-6,CSARQGNSPLHF,TGCAGCGCGAGACAGGGTAATTCACCCCTCCACTTT
TRBV6-5,-,-,TRBJ1-2,CASRVSGDYGYTF,TGTGCCAGCAGGGTCAGCGGAGACTATGGCTACACCTTC
TRBV5-5,-,-,TRBJ1-3,CASILENTIYF,TGTGCCAGCATCCTAGAAAACACCATATATTTT